The T cell receptor beta chain described here comes from a study of T cells after yellow fever vaccination (dated by TCRdb to between 2017 and 2020). In the study overall: Libraries from fractions with low cell numbers were prepared with the SMART-Seq v4 Ultra Low Input RNA kit. Two healthy male donors, one aged 18 to 29 and one aged 30 to 39 years, were included in the cohort. Blood was collected at multiple timepoints before and after primary and secondary immunization, and bulk PBMC replicates and cell subsets were isolated. Bulk TCR alpha and beta repertoires were sequenced longitudinally to track T-cell clones before and after primary and booster YFV17D yellow fever vaccination. What the work shows at the level of the full study, not this receptor alone: A small fraction of clonotypes appeared in both the CD4 and CD8 compartments, likely as a result of convergent recombination. Most clones expanded after primary vaccination (almost 97% of CD4 and 88% of CD8) were re-detected after the booster, suggesting that broad memory maintenance occurred. Compared with the primary T-cell response, the secondary T-cell response was weaker but faster, peaking on day 5 rather than day 15. Because the study included only a couple of donors, the extent to which the findings can be generalized is limited. Because abundant contaminating clonotypes from the bulk population could be contained in FACS-sorted repertoires, computational filtering was required.

Interpreted using the paper, the treatment or condition label stands for: live attenuated yellow fever vaccine strain. At every blood-draw timepoint, two biological replicates of bulk PBMCs were collected. A standard Ficoll-Paque protocol was used to isolate PBMCs from peripheral blood. TriZol was used to extract RNA from bulk PBMCs, CD4 and CD8 fractions, and dextramer-positive and dextramer-negative fractions. The CDR3 sequence holds 12 residues, the cysteine and phenylalanine included. The CDR3 DNA has 36 bases and is translated from base 1. V sheds 3 bases and J sheds 4 bases, leaving 6 bases between their ends. TCR cDNA was made using 5'RACE template switching, a step that added a universal primer site and unique molecular identifiers. Priming of cDNA synthesis was performed from both the TCR alpha and TCR beta constant segments. Libraries were amplified in two PCR steps, with sample barcodes and sequencing adapters added in the second step. Libraries were sequenced on Illumina HiSeq 2500 (2x100 bp) or NovaSeq (2x150 bp). The authors processed their data as follows. Reads were demultiplexed and collapsed into UMI consensus sequences with MIGEC, and V(D)J alignment was performed with MiXCR. Clonotypes responding to the vaccine were identified with edgeR on replicate PBMC samples, with the criteria of FDR below 0.01 and a log2 fold change above 5 up to day 15. Bulk clonotypes were assigned CD4 or CD8 identity according to which sequenced CD4 or CD8 repertoire held them at higher abundance. TCRdb took the public reads, trimmed them with fastp at Q25, ran MiXCR for clone calling and kept in-frame beta chains. Entries that share a CDR3 protein sequence are merged under the most common genes and DNA. The V and J calls reflect TCRdb's pipeline rather than the authors' work. For this sample the table gives about 630,000 distinct CDR3 sequences, of which approximately 13% were detected only once. 14% to 15% of the sample comes from the top ten.

This clonotype has ten or more counts. Its antigen target is currently unknown. One base away there is no much larger clone; base qualities are not given. The chain was built from TRBV12-3 or TRBV12-4 and TRBJ1-1; 5 matching bases give a weak D call of TRBD1. This TCR was recovered from a man between 25 and 39 years old who received the YFV17D yellow fever vaccine. The starting material was PBMCs, obtained on the day of the yellow fever booster vaccination. Here the CDR3 is given as CASSFTGTEAFF. The DNA is as follows: TGTGCCAGCAGTTTCACAGGCACTGAAGCTTTCTTT.